This TCR beta chain was sequenced during a study of metastatic and nonmetastatic thyroid tumors. Study-wide context: Repertoire data that came from the blood and tumor or nodule tissue of malignant and benign thyroid patients were compared. General study results and limits: Across blood and tumor, TCR beta diversity in malignant thyroid tumors was reportedly significantly higher than in benign nodules.

Patients were all untreated before their thyroid surgery. Per the study methods: It was from CDR3 differences across clinicopathological groups that a distant-metastasis classifier for papillary thyroid cancer was built. TCRdb used MiXCR to call clones anew from the PCR reads. The V and J calls, along with clone size, are taken from TCRdb and not from the paper's own processing. In the table there are some 22,000 clones, approximately 22% of which are singletons. V dropped 6 bases and J dropped 1 base, with 7 bases sitting between them. CDR3 size: 12 residues. Germline loops: CDR1 MDHEN, CDR2 SYDVKM. Worth noting for this clone: Its antigen remains unknown. The same CDR3 can be traced to other DNA sequences in this sample.

Sequenced input: tumor tissue. The chain carries TRBV28 and TRBJ2-7, with D uncertain. This TCR was sampled from a female donor with papillary thyroid cancer or a benign thyroid nodule (not recorded which). Some clones in this sample may be carry-over from other donors' samples. In DNA form, the CDR3 reads TGTGCCAGCAGCCCTAATTCCTACGAGCAGTACTTC. Translation gives CASSPNSYEQYF.